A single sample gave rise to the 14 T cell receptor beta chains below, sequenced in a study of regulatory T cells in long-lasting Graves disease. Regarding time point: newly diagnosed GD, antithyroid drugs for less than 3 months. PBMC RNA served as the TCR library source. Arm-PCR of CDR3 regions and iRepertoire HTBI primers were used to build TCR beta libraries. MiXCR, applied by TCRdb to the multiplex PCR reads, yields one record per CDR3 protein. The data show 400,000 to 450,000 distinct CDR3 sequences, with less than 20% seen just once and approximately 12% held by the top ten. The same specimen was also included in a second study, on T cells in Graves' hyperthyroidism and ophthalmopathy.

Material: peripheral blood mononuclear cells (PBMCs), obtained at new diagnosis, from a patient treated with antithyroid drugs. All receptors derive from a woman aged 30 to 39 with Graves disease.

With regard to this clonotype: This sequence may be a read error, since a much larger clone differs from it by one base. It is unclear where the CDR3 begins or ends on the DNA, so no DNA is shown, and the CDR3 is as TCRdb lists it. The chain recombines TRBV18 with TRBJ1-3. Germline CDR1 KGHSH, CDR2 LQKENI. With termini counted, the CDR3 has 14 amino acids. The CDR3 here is CASSPVGTGNTTYF.

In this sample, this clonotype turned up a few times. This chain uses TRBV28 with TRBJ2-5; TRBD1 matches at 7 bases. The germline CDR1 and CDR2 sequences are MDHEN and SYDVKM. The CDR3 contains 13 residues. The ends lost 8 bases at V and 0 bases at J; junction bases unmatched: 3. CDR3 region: CASLQGDQETQYF. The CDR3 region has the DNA TGTGCCAGCCTCCAGGGGGACCAAGAGACCCAGTACTTC.

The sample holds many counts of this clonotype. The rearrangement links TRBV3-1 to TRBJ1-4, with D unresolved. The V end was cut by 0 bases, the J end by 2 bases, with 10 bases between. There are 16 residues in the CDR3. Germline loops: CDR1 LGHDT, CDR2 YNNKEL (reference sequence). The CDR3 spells CASSQEWVSTNEKLFF. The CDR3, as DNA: TGTGCCAGCAGCCAAGAATGGGTTTCGACTAATGAAAAACTGTTTTTT.

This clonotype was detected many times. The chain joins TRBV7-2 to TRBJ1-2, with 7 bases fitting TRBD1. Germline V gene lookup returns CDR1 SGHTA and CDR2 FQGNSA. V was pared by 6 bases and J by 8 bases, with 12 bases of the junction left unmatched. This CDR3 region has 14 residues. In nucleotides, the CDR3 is TGTGCCAGCAGTACCCCAGGGGGGAGATGGGGCTACACCTTC. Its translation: CASSTPGGRWGYTF.

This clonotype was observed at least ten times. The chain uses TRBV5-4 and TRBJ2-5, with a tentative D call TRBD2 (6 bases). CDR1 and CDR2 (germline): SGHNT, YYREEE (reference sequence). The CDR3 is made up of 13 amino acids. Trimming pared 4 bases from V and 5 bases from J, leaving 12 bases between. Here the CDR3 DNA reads TGTGCCAGCAGCAGCGGCGCGGGGGAGACCCAGTACTTC. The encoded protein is CASSSGAGETQYF.

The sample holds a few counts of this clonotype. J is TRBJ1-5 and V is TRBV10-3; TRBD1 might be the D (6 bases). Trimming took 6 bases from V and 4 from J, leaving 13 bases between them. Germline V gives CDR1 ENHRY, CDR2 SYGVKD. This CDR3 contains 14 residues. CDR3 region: CAIRAGQQNQPQHF. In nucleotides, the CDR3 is TGTGCCATCAGGGCCGGACAGCAGAATCAGCCCCAGCATTTT.

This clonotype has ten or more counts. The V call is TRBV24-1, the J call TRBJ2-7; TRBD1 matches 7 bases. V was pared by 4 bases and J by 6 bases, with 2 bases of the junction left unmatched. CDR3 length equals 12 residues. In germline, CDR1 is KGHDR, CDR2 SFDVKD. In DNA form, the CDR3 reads TGTGCCACCAGTGAGACAGGGCGCGAGCAGTACTTC. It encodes CATSETGREQYF.

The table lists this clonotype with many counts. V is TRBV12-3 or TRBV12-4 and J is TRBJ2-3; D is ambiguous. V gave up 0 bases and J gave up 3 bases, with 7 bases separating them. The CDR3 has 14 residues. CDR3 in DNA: TGTGCCAGCAGTTTAGCGCTTACTACAGATACGCAGTATTTT. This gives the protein CASSLALTTDTQYF.

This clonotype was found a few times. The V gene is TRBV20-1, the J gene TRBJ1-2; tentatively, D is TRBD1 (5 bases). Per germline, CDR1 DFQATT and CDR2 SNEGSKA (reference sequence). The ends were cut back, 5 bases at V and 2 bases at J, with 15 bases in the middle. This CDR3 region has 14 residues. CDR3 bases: TGCAGTGCTGTCGAGGACATATCGAACTATGGCTACACCTTC. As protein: CSAVEDISNYGYTF.

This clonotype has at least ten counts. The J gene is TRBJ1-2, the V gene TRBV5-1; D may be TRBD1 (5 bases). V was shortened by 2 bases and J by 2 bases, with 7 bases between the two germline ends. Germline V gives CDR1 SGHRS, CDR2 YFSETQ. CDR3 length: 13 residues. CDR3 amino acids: CASSFDSNYGYTF. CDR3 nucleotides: TGCGCCAGCAGCTTTGACAGCAACTATGGCTACACCTTC.

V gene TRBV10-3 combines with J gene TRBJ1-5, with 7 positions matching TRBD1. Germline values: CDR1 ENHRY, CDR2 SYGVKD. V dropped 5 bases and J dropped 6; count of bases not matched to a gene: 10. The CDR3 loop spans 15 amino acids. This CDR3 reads CAISPTGSAFQPQHF. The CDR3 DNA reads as TGTGCCATCAGTCCGACAGGGTCGGCTTTTCAGCCCCAGCATTTT.

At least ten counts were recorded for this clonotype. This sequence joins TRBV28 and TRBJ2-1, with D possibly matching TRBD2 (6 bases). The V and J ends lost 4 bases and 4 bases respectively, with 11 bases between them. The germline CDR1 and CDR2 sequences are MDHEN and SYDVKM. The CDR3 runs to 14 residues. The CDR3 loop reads CASSSRDFYNEQFF. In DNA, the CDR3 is TGTGCCAGCAGTTCACGGGACTTTTACAATGAGCAGTTCTTC.

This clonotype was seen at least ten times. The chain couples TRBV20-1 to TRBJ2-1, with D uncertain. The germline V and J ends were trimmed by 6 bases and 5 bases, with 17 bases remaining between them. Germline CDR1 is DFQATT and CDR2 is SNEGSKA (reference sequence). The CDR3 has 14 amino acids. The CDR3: CSANTLPAHNEQFF. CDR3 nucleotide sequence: TGCAGTGCGAACACCCTGCCCGCGCACAATGAGCAGTTCTTC.

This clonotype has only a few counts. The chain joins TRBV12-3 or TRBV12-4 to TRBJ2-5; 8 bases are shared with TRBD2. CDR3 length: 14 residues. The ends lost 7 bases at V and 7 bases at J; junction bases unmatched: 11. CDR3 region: CASIISGGPGTQYF. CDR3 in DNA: TGTGCCAGCATTATTTCGGGAGGGCCGGGGACCCAGTACTTC.